These T cell receptor beta chains were read from a single sample in a study of PD-1 blockade in classical Hodgkin lymphoma. The assay was immunoSEQ multiplex PCR, and TCRdb's table has in-frame clones only and misses some. The sample holds over 10,000 clones, about 82% seen once. The sample in question was peripheral blood mononuclear cells (PBMCs), obtained at baseline. Source of these receptors: a human donor with classical Hodgkin lymphoma. The CDR3 runs from the conserved cysteine through the conserved F or W. D genes are given only for firm matches. Part of the rows lack a size; the others show once, few, many or a class for expanded clones.

j_gene	abundance	v_gene	d_gene	CDR3nt	CDR3aa
TRBJ1-1	-	TRBV6-1	TRBD1	TGTGCCAGCACCTTCCCGGCAGGGGGCGTGAGGGCTTTCTTT	CASTFPAGGVRAFF
TRBJ1-2	-	TRBV5-1	TRBD1	TGCGCCAGCAGAAAGATGGGACAGAACTATGGCTACACCTTC	CASRKMGQNYGYTF
TRBJ1-1	-	TRBV7-9	-	TGTGCCAGCAGCTTAGGGGTGAGGGATGGGTACACTGAAGCTTTCTTT	CASSLGVRDGYTEAFF
TRBJ2-3	-	TRBV7-6	TRBD2	TGTGCCAGCAGCTTAGCCGGACTAGCGGGGGGGCCTGGAGATACGCAGTATTTT	CASSLAGLAGGPGDTQYF
TRBJ2-7	-	TRBV7-2	TRBD2	TGTGCCAGCAGCTTACGTCAAACTAGCGGGGGGAACCCCTACGAGCAGTACTTC	CASSLRQTSGGNPYEQYF
TRBJ1-4	large	TRBV7-9	-	TGTGCCAGCCGGGGTATGGGGTTCGGCGAAAAACTGTTTTTT	CASRGMGFGEKLFF
TRBJ2-6	-	TRBV4-3	-	TGCGCCAGCAGGCAGGGTGTTTTCACCAACGTCCTGACTTTC	CASRQGVFTNVLTF
TRBJ1-5	-	TRBV5-1	TRBD1	TGCGCCAGCAGCCCCGGGACAGGCAATCAGCCCCAGCATTTT	CASSPGTGNQPQHF
TRBJ2-2	-	TRBV7-8	-	TGTGCCAGCAGCTTGGGGCGGGCTAACACCGGGGAGCTGTTTTTT	CASSLGRANTGELFF
TRBJ2-3	-	TRBV27	-	TGTGCCAGCATTACGGGAAGTGGGGATACGCAGTATTTT	CASITGSGDTQYF
TRBJ2-1	-	TRBV4-1	-	TGCGCCAGCGAACGGGGGCCTAGCTCCTACAATGAGCAGTTCTTC	CASERGPSSYNEQFF
TRBJ2-2	-	TRBV4-3	TRBD2	TGCGCCAGCAGCCAAGACCCGTTAGCGGGGCTGAACACCGGGGAGCTGTTTTTT	CASSQDPLAGLNTGELFF
TRBJ2-1	-	TRBV5-1	-	TGCGCCAGCAGCCCCGGACTATACAATGAGCAGTTCTTC	CASSPGLYNEQFF
TRBJ2-7	-	TRBV30	-	TGTGCCTGGAGTGTACGCGTTACCTACGAGCAGTACTTC	CAWSVRVTYEQYF
TRBJ2-2	-	TRBV5-1	-	TGCGCCAGCAGCTTAGGGGTGACGAACACCGGGGAGCTGTTTTTT	CASSLGVTNTGELFF
TRBJ1-4	few	TRBV19	TRBD1	TGTGCCAGTAGTATAAGTACGGGACAGGGTAATGAAAAACTGTTTTTT	CASSISTGQGNEKLFF
TRBJ2-1	-	TRBV12-5	TRBD2	TGTGCTAGCCAGCGGGAGGTCGCCTACAATGAGCAGTTCTTC	CASQREVAYNEQFF
TRBJ2-1	-	TRBV7-9	-	TGTGCCAGCAGCTTATCCGAAAGCTCCTACAATGAGCAGTTCTTC	CASSLSESSYNEQFF
TRBJ2-3	-	TRBV5-1	-	TGCGCCAGCAGCTCGATAGGCACAGATACGCAGTATTTT	CASSSIGTDTQYF
TRBJ2-1	-	TRBV19	TRBD2	TGTGCCAGTAGTAATAGCGGGACTAGTATCAATGAGCAGTTCTTC	CASSNSGTSINEQFF
TRBJ2-1	few	TRBV9	TRBD2	TGTGCCAGCAGCGTATCAGCTAGCGGGGGACACAATGAGCAGTTCTTC	CASSVSASGGHNEQFF
TRBJ1-2	-	TRBV25-1	TRBD1	TGTGCCAGCAGTGCCCGGGACAGCACTAACTATGGCTACACCTTC	CASSARDSTNYGYTF
TRBJ2-6	-	TRBV5-1	-	TGCGCCAGCAGCGCTCTAGGGGCCGGGGCCAACGTCCTGACTTTC	CASSALGAGANVLTF
TRBJ2-6	-	TRBV15	-	TGTGCCACCAGCAGAGACACGGGCTCTGGGGCCAACGTCCTGACTTTC	CATSRDTGSGANVLTF
TRBJ1-2	once	TRBV2	-	TGTGCCAGCAGTCTCCACTCCCTTAGGGAGGGCTACACCTTC	CASSLHSLREGYTF
TRBJ1-2	few	TRBV6-5	TRBD1	TGTGCCAGCAGTTCCGGGACAGGGGGCCTTGGCTACACCTTC	CASSSGTGGLGYTF
TRBJ1-6	once	TRBV5-1	-	TGCGCCAGCAGCCTAAACCCAGGGTTCGGAGCTAACCCAAATTCACCCCTCCACTTT	CASSLNPGFGANPNSPLHF
TRBJ1-5	-	TRBV6-5	TRBD1	TGTGCCAGCAGTTACGATCGGGACAGGCTTCAGCCCCAGCATTTT	CASSYDRDRLQPQHF
TRBJ2-7	-	TRBV9	-	TGTGCCAGCAGCGTAACGGGAGTGGGGGAGCAGTACTTC	CASSVTGVGEQYF
TRBJ1-1	-	TRBV5-1	TRBD1	TGCGCCAGCAGTTCGGGACAGGGTAACACTGAAGCTTTCTTT	CASSSGQGNTEAFF
TRBJ1-4	-	TRBV7-8	-	TGTGCCAGCAGCTTACTCACAGGGTTATATGAAAAACTGTTTTTT	CASSLLTGLYEKLFF
TRBJ2-5	-	TRBV4-1	-	TGCGCCAGCAGCCAGGAGGGGGTCACAGGGACACGAGAGACCCAGTACTTC	CASSQEGVTGTRETQYF
TRBJ2-3	few	TRBV4-1	TRBD2	TGCGCCAGCAGCCAAGATCTTGATGGACTAGCGAGCACAGATACGCAGTATTTT	CASSQDLDGLASTDTQYF
TRBJ2-2	-	TRBV5-5	-	TGTGCCAGCAGCTCCACCGGGGAGCTGTTTTTT	CASSSTGELFF
TRBJ2-7	-	TRBV5-6	-	TGTGCCAGCAGCTTGTTTGCCCACGAGCAGTACTTC	CASSLFAHEQYF
TRBJ1-3	-	TRBV7-9	TRBD1	TGTGCCAGCAGCATAGGACAGGGGGCGCGAGGAAACACCATATATTTT	CASSIGQGARGNTIYF
TRBJ1-2	-	TRBV4-3	TRBD1	TGCGCCAGCAGCCAAGGGGACAGGGTATTCCATGGCTACACCTTC	CASSQGDRVFHGYTF
TRBJ2-1	-	TRBV15	TRBD2	TGTGCCACCAGCAGAGATTGGGATGCGGGAGGCCCGGGAATACCCTACAATGAGCAGTTCTTC	CATSRDWDAGGPGIPYNEQFF
TRBJ2-3	-	TRBV2	TRBD2	TGTGCCAGCCGATGGCTAGTCGCTGGGACTAGCGGGAGACCAGATACGCAGTATTTT	CASRWLVAGTSGRPDTQYF
TRBJ1-2	-	TRBV2	TRBD1	TGTGCCAGCAGCTTGGGGACAGGGCCCGATAACTATGGCTACACCTTC	CASSLGTGPDNYGYTF
TRBJ2-1	-	TRBV19	-	TGTGCCAGTACATTAGGGACTGGGGGCAATGAGCAGTTCTTC	CASTLGTGGNEQFF
TRBJ2-7	-	TRBV5-4	TRBD2	TGTGCCAGCAGCTTGGAGCCTAGCGGGAGGTACGAGCAGTACTTC	CASSLEPSGRYEQYF
TRBJ2-5	once	TRBV19	-	TGTGCCAGTAGTAGACGGAAAGAGACCCAGTACTTC	CASSRRKETQYF
TRBJ1-2	-	TRBV19	-	TGTGCCAGTACCCAATGGGGCAGCAACTATGGCTACACCTTC	CASTQWGSNYGYTF
TRBJ1-5	-	TRBV25-1	-	TGTGCCAGCAGTGAATATACGGCACATCAGCCCCAGCATTTT	CASSEYTAHQPQHF